This T cell receptor beta chain is drawn from a study of T cell repertoires in cytomegalovirus infection. Overall study: Public TCR beta signatures provided an indication of both CMV infection and a matching HLA type.

Details on this clonotype: The antigen remains undetermined.

Study results and limitations: The study found HLA-C-restricted CMV-specific TCR beta clonotypes dominating the ex vivo response. There were carriers of CMV plus the relevant HLA, and cumulative public TCR beta family frequency identified them.

MiXCR was run by TCRdb on the reads, yielding one entry per CDR3 protein. The sample includes fewer than 300,000 distinct CDR3 sequences, 20% to 30% of them seen just once. The germline V and J ends were trimmed by 5 bases and 0 bases, with 8 bases remaining between them. The germline V gene encodes CDR1 SQVTM and CDR2 ANQGSEA. There are 12 residues in the CDR3. Sample: PBMCs. This TCR came from a human donor in good health (CMV status not recorded). Some clones in this sample may be carry-over from other donors' samples. The chain uses TRBV29-1 and TRBJ2-7; D gene unclear. CDR3 protein: CSVSPNSYEQYF. In nucleotides, the CDR3 is TGCAGCGTTAGTCCGAACTCCTACGAGCAGTACTTC.